These T cell receptor beta chains were read from a single sample in a study of T cell repertoires in cytomegalovirus infection. MiXCR was run by TCRdb on the reads, yielding one entry per CDR3 protein. The table includes around 260,000 distinct CDR3 sequences, 25% detected once. Material for sequencing was PBMCs. These receptors originate from a human donor in good health (CMV status not recorded). Some clones in this sample may be carry-over from other donors' samples. CDR3s include the opening cysteine and the closing phenylalanine or tryptophan. Each record gives: clone size, J gene, V gene, D gene, CDR3 DNA, CDR3 protein. D genes are given only for firm matches. Size values are once, few and many counts, or a class for expanded clones, and some rows have none.

NA	TRBJ2-1	TRBV7-6	NA	TGTGCCGGCAGCGGCCGACGGACTGACAATGAGCAGTTCTTC	CAGSGRRTDNEQFF
many	TRBJ2-2	TRBV7-2	TRBD1	TGTGCCAGCAGCTTTGGACAGGTGAACACCGGGGAGCTGTTTTTT	CASSFGQVNTGELFF
few	TRBJ2-5	TRBV20-1	NA	TGCAGTGCTTTGGCCAGCCGGGGTGAGACCCAGTACTTC	CSALASRGETQYF
few	TRBJ1-1	TRBV7-2	NA	TGTGCCAGCAGCACTGGGGGGTCCCGGGCCTTTGAAGCTTTCTTT	CASSTGGSRAFEAFF
many	TRBJ2-7	TRBV4-1	NA	TGCGCCAGCAGCCAAGTCTTGGCTCGCGCCGACGAGCAGTACTTC	CASSQVLARADEQYF
NA	TRBJ2-1	TRBV7-6	TRBD2	TGTGCCAGCAGCGGGGGACTAGCGGGAGGCCTTGAATCCTACAATGAGCAGTTCTTC	CASSGGLAGGLESYNEQFF
many	TRBJ1-2	TRBV12-3/TRBV12-4	TRBD1	TGTGCCAGCAGCCGCGGGAGGACAGGAGATGGCTACACCTTC	CASSRGRTGDGYTF
many	TRBJ1-5	TRBV7-2	NA	TGTGCCAGCAGTAGGGGGGGTCGGAGCAATCAGCCCCAGCATTTT	CASSRGGRSNQPQHF
NA	TRBJ2-5	TRBV2	NA	TGTGCCAGCAGTGAGCATGGGGGGGCGCGGGAGACCCAGTACTTC	CASSEHGGARETQYF
medium-sized	TRBJ2-3	TRBV7-2	NA	TGTGCCAGCAGCTTACTCACAGGGGATACGCAGTATTTT	CASSLLTGDTQYF
NA	TRBJ2-1	TRBV7-2	TRBD2	TGTGCCAGCAGCTTAGAGTCGGGAGGGGAGCAGTTCTTC	CASSLESGGEQFF
NA	TRBJ2-3	TRBV7-2	TRBD2	TGTGCCAGCAGCTCGACTAGCGGGAGGAGGGGAGATACGCAGTATTTT	CASSSTSGRRGDTQYF
many	TRBJ1-4	TRBV7-2	NA	TGTGCCAGCAGCATGAGCCGGGGTTCTAATGAAAAACTGTTTTTT	CASSMSRGSNEKLFF
many	TRBJ2-1	TRBV7-2	TRBD2	TGTGCCAGCAGCTTTTGGCGGGGGGCCCATGAGCAGTTCTTC	CASSFWRGAHEQFF
few	TRBJ2-1	TRBV5-1	TRBD2	TGCGCCAGCAGCTTGGGCTCCTACCGAACTAGCGCCCACAATGAGCAGTTCTTC	CASSLGSYRTSAHNEQFF
many	TRBJ2-1	TRBV7-3	NA	TGTGCCAGCAGCCCGGGGGGCAGGGTAATGTTCAATGAGCAGTTCTTC	CASSPGGRVMFNEQFF
NA	TRBJ2-5	TRBV7-2	TRBD2	TGTGACAGCAGCCTTCGACTAGCGGAAGAGACCCAGTACTTC	CDSSLRLAEETQYF
NA	TRBJ1-5	TRBV6-2/TRBV6-3	NA	TGTGCCAGCAGTTACTCTGGCAGGGTGGGAATCAATCAGCCCCAGCATTTT	CASSYSGRVGINQPQHF
few	TRBJ1-6	TRBV28	NA	TGTGCCAGCAGTTTGACAGGTCGGACCCTCCACTTT	CASSLTGRTLHF
many	TRBJ2-7	TRBV7-2	TRBD2	TGTGCCAGCACCCCCGTCCGCGTGGGAGGGGTCTACGAGCAGTACTTC	CASTPVRVGGVYEQYF
few	TRBJ1-1	TRBV14	NA	TGTGCCAGCACCGGACAACGAGGGCCAGCTTTCTTT	CASTGQRGPAFF
NA	TRBJ1-5	TRBV29-1	TRBD1	TGCAGCGTTGACCCAGGGGGGGAACAGCCCCAGCATTTT	CSVDPGGEQPQHF
NA	TRBJ2-3	TRBV5-1	TRBD2	TGCGCCAGCAGCGACGGCGGGGGTACAGATACGCAGTATTTT	CASSDGGGTDTQYF
few	TRBJ2-1	TRBV6-2/TRBV6-3	NA	TGTGCCAGCACCTCCTGGACGGGGATTTACAATGAGCAGTTCTTC	CASTSWTGIYNEQFF
few	TRBJ2-2	TRBV6-4	TRBD1	TGTGCCAGCAGTGACCACGGGACAGGGTCAAACACCGGGGAGCTGTTTTTT	CASSDHGTGSNTGELFF
many	TRBJ1-2	TRBV7-8	TRBD1	TGTGCCAGCAGCTTAGGCATGGACAGGGGCGCCGCTAACTATGGCTACACCTTC	CASSLGMDRGAANYGYTF
NA	TRBJ1-6	TRBV6-1	NA	TGTGCCAGCAGTTGGGGGGCAGGGGATAATTCACCCCTCCACTTT	CASSWGAGDNSPLHF
NA	TRBJ2-1	TRBV6-2/TRBV6-3	TRBD1	TGTGCCAGCAGTTATCCGGGACAGGGTGGCGGTGAGCAGTTCTTC	CASSYPGQGGGEQFF
few	TRBJ2-5	TRBV7-9	TRBD1	TGTGCCAGCAGCTTACGGGACAGGGTCCAAGAGACCCAGTACTTC	CASSLRDRVQETQYF
NA	TRBJ1-3	TRBV7-6	TRBD1	TGTGCCAGCAGCTCCGGGACAGGGGGCTCTAGTTTTGGAAACACCATATATTTT	CASSSGTGGSSFGNTIYF
many	TRBJ2-2	TRBV7-2	NA	TGTGCCAGCAGCCACCGAAGGGCGAACACCGGGGAGCTGTTTTTT	CASSHRRANTGELFF
NA	TRBJ2-7	TRBV11-2	NA	TGTGCCAGCAGCTTCGGACACCTCTCCTACGAGCAGTACTTC	CASSFGHLSYEQYF
NA	TRBJ1-5	TRBV6-5	NA	TGTGCCAGCAGTTACTCGATCGTCTATCAACCCCAGCATTTT	CASSYSIVYQPQHF
many	TRBJ2-1	TRBV28	NA	TGTGCCAGCAGTTTGGACAATCACGAGCAGTTCTTC	CASSLDNHEQFF
few	TRBJ2-7	TRBV28	NA	TGTGCCAGCAGTTTATACGCAGGGGGGGTTTACGAGCAGTACTTC	CASSLYAGGVYEQYF
NA	TRBJ1-2	TRBV14	NA	TGTGCCAGCAGCCAAGACCCCGGGGGCTACACCTTC	CASSQDPGGYTF
many	TRBJ2-3	TRBV7-9	TRBD2	TGTGCCAGCATCCTATCTGGGCTAGCGGGCACAGATACGCAGTATTTT	CASILSGLAGTDTQYF
NA	TRBJ2-2	TRBV27	TRBD2	TGTGCCAGCATTCCGGGAGGGCTAACCGGGGAGCTGTTTTTT	CASIPGGLTGELFF
NA	TRBJ1-4	TRBV20-1	NA	TGCAGTGCTTTGACCTCAACTAATGAAAAACTGTTTTTT	CSALTSTNEKLFF
NA	TRBJ1-1	TRBV4-1	NA	TGCGCCAGCAGCCAGGCCGACAGGAACACTGAAGCTTTCTTT	CASSQADRNTEAFF
NA	TRBJ2-7	TRBV11-3	NA	TGTGCCAGCAGCCCCAGGAGGGGGGCAAGAGACTACGAGCAGTACTTC	CASSPRRGARDYEQYF
NA	TRBJ2-3	TRBV28	NA	TGTGACAGCAGGAATCCGGGACCTCGCACAGATACGCAGTATTTT	CDSRNPGPRTDTQYF
NA	TRBJ2-1	TRBV5-5	NA	TGTGCCAGCAGCCCACTACAGGGACACGAGTTCTTC	CASSPLQGHEFF
NA	TRBJ2-3	TRBV9	NA	TGTGCCAGCAGCGTGGTAGCCCACACGGATACGCAGTATTTT	CASSVVAHTDTQYF
NA	TRBJ2-1	TRBV19	NA	TGTGCCAGTAGTTCCTGGGGGGGGGCCATTGGGAATGAGCAGTTCTTC	CASSSWGGAIGNEQFF
many	TRBJ2-7	TRBV7-2	NA	TGTGCCAGCAGCTTAGCCTTGGGGTTAGAGCAGTACTTC	CASSLALGLEQYF
few	TRBJ1-1	TRBV28	NA	TGTGCCAGCAGTTTATTGTACGGGGCTGAAGCTTTCTTT	CASSLLYGAEAFF
few	TRBJ1-5	TRBV20-1	NA	TGCAGTGCTAGTATTGGAGGGGCAGGGGTGCGCAATCAGCCCCAGCATTTT	CSASIGGAGVRNQPQHF